Listed below are T cell receptor beta chains from one sample, sequenced in a study of blood T cell repertoires in COVID-19. Using immunoSEQ multiplex PCR, the repertoire was profiled, and TCRdb retains in-frame clones only, with some absent. The sample has approximately 190,000 clones, roughly 80% seen once. Sequencing input: peripheral blood. These receptor sequences come from a woman aged 60-75 years with COVID-19, enrolled during active disease. The CDR3 runs from the conserved cysteine through the conserved F or W. D genes are given only for firm matches. Only part of the rows carry a size: once, few, many, or a class if the clone is expanded.

v_call	j_call	d_call	clone_size	cdr3_aa	cdr3_nt
TRBV7-2	TRBJ2-3	TRBD2	NA	CASNPQRGSTDTQYF	TGTGCCAGCAACCCACAGCGGGGAAGCACAGATACGCAGTATTTT
TRBV25-1	TRBJ1-1	TRBD1	NA	CASNPQGRRAEAFF	TGTGCCAGCAACCCACAGGGGAGGAGGGCTGAAGCTTTCTTT
TRBV6-6	TRBJ1-2	NA	NA	CASSYGTGNYGYTF	TGTGCCAGCAGTTACGGGACTGGGAACTATGGCTACACCTTC
TRBV10-3	TRBJ2-7	TRBD1	NA	CAISRTGPAYEQYF	TGTGCCATCAGCCGGACAGGGCCGGCCTACGAGCAGTACTTC
TRBV28	TRBJ1-3	NA	few	CASNGAEGSGNTIYF	TGTGCCAGCAATGGGGCAGAAGGTTCTGGAAACACCATATATTTT
TRBV7-8	TRBJ2-1	TRBD2	NA	CASSLVLAGVLEQFF	TGTGCCAGCAGCTTAGTCCTAGCGGGAGTCCTTGAGCAGTTCTTC
TRBV7-9	TRBJ1-6	NA	many	CASSLGPTGTYSPLHF	TGTGCCAGCAGCTTAGGGCCGACAGGCACCTATTCACCCCTCCACTTT
TRBV27	TRBJ1-1	TRBD1	NA	CASSSWTGEGNTEAFF	TGTGCCAGCAGTTCATGGACAGGGGAAGGGAACACTGAAGCTTTCTTT
TRBV6-5	TRBJ2-7	TRBD1	few	CASSTGDRSYEQYF	TGTGCCAGCAGTACAGGGGATCGCTCCTACGAGCAGTACTTC
TRBV6-1	TRBJ1-5	TRBD1	NA	CASSEILGTGGQPQHF	TGTGCCAGCAGTGAAATTTTAGGGACAGGGGGACAGCCCCAGCATTTT
TRBV18	TRBJ2-2	NA	NA	CASSPLPSGEVKPGELFF	TGTGCCAGCTCACCACTTCCTTCAGGGGAAGTAAAACCCGGGGAGCTGTTTTTT
TRBV10-3	TRBJ1-4	NA	few	CAISSGRDEKLFF	TGTGCCATCAGTTCGGGAAGGGATGAAAAACTGTTTTTT
TRBV13	TRBJ2-1	TRBD1	few	CASSLLAGTGVSGQFF	TGTGCCAGCAGCTTATTAGCGGGGACAGGGGTGTCGGGGCAGTTCTTC
TRBV2	TRBJ2-1	TRBD1	NA	CASNRGLYNEQFF	TGTGCCAGCAACAGGGGGCTCTACAATGAGCAGTTCTTC
TRBV5-1	TRBJ2-6	TRBD1	NA	CASSLAPGGTLSGANVLTF	TGCGCCAGCAGCTTGGCCCCAGGGGGCACCCTCTCTGGGGCCAACGTCCTGACTTTC
TRBV5-1	TRBJ1-3	NA	NA	CASSLEQPSSGNTIYF	TGCGCCAGCAGCTTGGAACAGCCCTCCTCTGGAAACACCATATATTTT
TRBV9	TRBJ1-2	TRBD1	NA	CASSALQGVLNYGYTF	TGTGCCAGCAGCGCCTTACAGGGGGTCCTAAACTATGGCTACACCTTC
TRBV6-6	TRBJ2-1	NA	few	CASSPPGSSYNEQFF	TGTGCCAGCAGCCCACCGGGGAGCTCCTACAATGAGCAGTTCTTC
TRBV11-3	TRBJ2-2	NA	NA	CASSSRDNTGELFF	TGTGCCAGCAGCTCGCGGGATAACACCGGGGAGCTGTTTTTT
TRBV18	TRBJ1-1	NA	NA	CASSPLAVNTEAFF	TGTGCCAGCTCACCATTGGCAGTGAACACTGAAGCTTTCTTT
TRBV29-1	TRBJ1-4	TRBD1	NA	CSVAQGVDEKLFF	TGCAGCGTTGCACAGGGGGTGGATGAAAAACTGTTTTTT
TRBV5-1	TRBJ1-1	NA	NA	CASSLDGGDRREAFF	TGCGCCAGCAGCTTGGATGGAGGAGACAGGAGAGAAGCTTTCTTT
TRBV5-4	TRBJ1-1	TRBD1	NA	CASSSGTGLLAFF	TGTGCCAGCAGCTCTGGGACAGGGTTATTGGCTTTCTTT
TRBV6-6	TRBJ2-3	NA	few	CASSYETQGADTQYF	TGTGCCAGCAGTTACGAAACCCAGGGTGCAGATACGCAGTATTTT
TRBV5-1	TRBJ2-3	TRBD1	NA	CASSLARDRVGDTQYF	TGCGCCAGCAGCTTGGCCCGGGACAGGGTCGGTGATACGCAGTATTTT
TRBV3-1/TRBV3-2	TRBJ1-2	NA	NA	CASSPGEKGWYGYTF	TGTGCCAGCAGCCCGGGGGAAAAGGGGTGGTATGGCTACACCTTC
TRBV6-5	TRBJ2-1	TRBD1	NA	CASSPTGSSYNEQFF	TGTGCCAGCAGTCCGACAGGGAGCTCCTACAATGAGCAGTTCTTC
TRBV28	TRBJ2-2	TRBD2	NA	CASSSGIGTSGTGELFF	TGTGCCAGCAGCTCCGGTATTGGGACTAGCGGCACCGGGGAGCTGTTTTTT
TRBV6-2/TRBV6-3	TRBJ2-3	TRBD2	NA	CASSYRGLAVTDTQYF	TGTGCCAGCAGTTACCGGGGACTAGCGGTCACAGATACGCAGTATTTT
TRBV7-6	TRBJ2-7	TRBD1	NA	CASSLVAGQGVGEQYF	TGTGCCAGCAGCTTAGTCGCTGGACAGGGGGTGGGCGAGCAGTACTTC
TRBV5-1	TRBJ2-2	NA	NA	CASSLSPTDKNTGELFF	TGCGCCAGCAGCTTGTCCCCGACAGACAAGAACACCGGGGAGCTGTTTTTT
TRBV3-1/TRBV3-2	TRBJ2-3	TRBD2	once	CASSLAGTSVTDTQYF	TGTGCCAGCAGCCTGGCCGGGACTAGCGTCACAGATACGCAGTATTTT
TRBV3-1/TRBV3-2	TRBJ2-6	NA	NA	CASSPGTSHSGANVLTF	TGTGCCAGCAGCCCGGGGACATCCCACTCTGGGGCCAACGTCCTGACTTTC
TRBV19	TRBJ1-2	TRBD1	NA	CASSKDRGAQNYGYTF	TGTGCCAGTAGTAAGGACAGGGGCGCCCAAAACTATGGCTACACCTTC
TRBV28	TRBJ2-7	TRBD2	NA	CASLRAGVGEQYF	TGTGCCAGCCTCAGGGCGGGAGTCGGCGAGCAGTACTTC
TRBV7-3	TRBJ2-1	TRBD2	few	CASSLRAGPYNEQFF	TGTGCCAGCAGCTTAAGAGCGGGACCCTACAATGAGCAGTTCTTC